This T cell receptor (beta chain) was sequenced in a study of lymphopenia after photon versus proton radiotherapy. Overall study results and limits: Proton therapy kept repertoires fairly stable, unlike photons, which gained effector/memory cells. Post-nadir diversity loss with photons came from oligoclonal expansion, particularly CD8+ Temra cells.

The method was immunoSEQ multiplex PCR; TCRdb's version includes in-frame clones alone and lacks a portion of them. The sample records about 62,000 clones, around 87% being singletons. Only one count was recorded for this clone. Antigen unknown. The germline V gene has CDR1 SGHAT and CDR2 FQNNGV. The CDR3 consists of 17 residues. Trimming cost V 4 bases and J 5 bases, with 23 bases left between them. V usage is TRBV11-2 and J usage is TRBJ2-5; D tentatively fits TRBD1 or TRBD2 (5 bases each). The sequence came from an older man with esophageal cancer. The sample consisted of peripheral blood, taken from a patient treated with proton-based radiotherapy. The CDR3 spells CASSSLRAAGWVETQYF. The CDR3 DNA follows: TGTGCCAGCAGCTCCCTCAGGGCGGCGGGTTGGGTGGAGACCCAGTACTTC.